The clone carrying this T cell receptor (beta chain) showed up just once. Antigen specificity is unknown. The data belong to a study of cytomegalovirus exposure and HLA in healthy donors. Across the whole study: Per a later analysis, the roughly 690 first-cohort and 100 to 150 validation repertoires shared one platform. Findings and limits, study-wide: Cytomegalovirus association was assigned to about 150 TCR beta chains.

The repertoire was sequenced with immunoSEQ multiplex PCR; TCRdb's copy has only in-frame clones and lacks some. The sample yields 100,000 to 150,000 clones, around 94% seen once. The CDR3 has 12 amino acids. Germline CDR1 is MDHEN and CDR2 is SYDVKM. V was cut by 7 bases and J by 2 bases, with 9 bases left in between. Sequencing was performed on PBMCs. The chain is built from TRBV28 and TRBJ2-7; possible D gene TRBD2, 5 bases. The source of this sequence is a woman younger than 30 in good health and CMV-seronegative. The CDR3 DNA reads TGTGCCAGCACCTCGGGGACCTACGAGCAGTACTTC. Its protein product is CASTSGTYEQYF. Together with reference TRBV28 and TRBJ2-7, the CDR3 gives the full variable domain: DVKVTQSSRYLVKRTGEKVFLECVQDMDHENMFWYRQDPGLGLRLIYFSYDVKMKEKGDIPEGYSVSREKKERFSLILESASTNQTSMYLCASTSGTYEQYFGPGTRLTVT.